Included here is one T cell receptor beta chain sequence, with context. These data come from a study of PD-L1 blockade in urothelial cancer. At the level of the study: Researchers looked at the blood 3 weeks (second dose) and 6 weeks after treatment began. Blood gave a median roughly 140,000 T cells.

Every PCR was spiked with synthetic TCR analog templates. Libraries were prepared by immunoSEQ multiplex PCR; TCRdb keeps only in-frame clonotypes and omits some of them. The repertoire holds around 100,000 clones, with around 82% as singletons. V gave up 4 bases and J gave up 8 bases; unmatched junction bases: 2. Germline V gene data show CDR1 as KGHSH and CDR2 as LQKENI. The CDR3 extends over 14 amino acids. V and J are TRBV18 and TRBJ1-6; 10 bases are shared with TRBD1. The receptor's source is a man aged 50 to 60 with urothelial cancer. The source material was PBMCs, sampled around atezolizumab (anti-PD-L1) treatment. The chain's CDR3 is CASSLGQGDSPLHF. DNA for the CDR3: TGTGCCAGCTCACTAGGACAGGGGGATTCACCCCTCCACTTT.